The 31 T cell receptor beta chains in this list originate from one sample, sequenced in a study of cytomegalovirus exposure and HLA in healthy donors. The method was immunoSEQ multiplex PCR; TCRdb's version includes in-frame clones alone and lacks a portion of them. The data show some 130,000 clones, with about 80% seen just once and 25% to 30% held by the top ten. The sample consisted of PBMCs. The receptors stem from a man aged 25 to 45 in good health and CMV-seropositive.

The V call is TRBV5-1, the J call TRBJ2-1; weak D call: TRBD2 (5 bases). The CDR3 totals 14 residues. V lost 4 bases and J lost 8, with 16 bases in between. The germline V gene has CDR1 SGHRS and CDR2 YFSETQ. CDR3 protein: CASSRSGPVDEQFF. CDR3 DNA: TGCGCCAGCAGCCGGAGCGGCCCCGTAGATGAGCAGTTCTTC.

The chain uses TRBV7-9 and TRBJ2-4, with a tentative D call TRBD2 (5 bases). The CDR3 has 18 amino acids. V dropped 4 bases and J dropped 0 bases, with 19 bases sitting between them. CDR1 SEHNR and CDR2 FQNEAQ come from the germline V gene (reference sequence). CDR3 DNA sequence: TGTGCCAGCAGCTCTACCGTCGGGGAACTCTTAGCCAAAAACATTCAGTACTTC. This codes for CASSSTVGELLAKNIQYF.

This clone appeared a single time. This chain joins TRBV19 and TRBJ1-2; a weak D match, TRBD1 (6 bases). The CDR3 covers 15 residues. Germline V gene lookup returns CDR1 LNHDA and CDR2 SQIVND (reference sequence). The ends were cut back, 7 bases at V and 3 bases at J, with 18 bases in the middle. CDR3 sequence: CASIAGRGLDYGYTF. Here the CDR3 DNA reads TGTGCCAGTATTGCGGGGAGGGGGTTAGACTATGGCTACACCTTC.

The chain combines TRBV19 with TRBJ1-5; the D gene is possibly TRBD1 (5 bases). In germline, CDR1 is LNHDA, CDR2 SQIVND (reference sequence). The CDR3 extends over 12 amino acids. The germline V and J ends were trimmed by 2 bases and 13 bases, with 12 bases remaining between them. CDR3 amino acids: CASSISGREQHF. The CDR3 DNA sequence: TGTGCCAGTAGTATATCCGGCAGGGAACAGCATTTT.

This chain joins TRBV5-1 and TRBJ2-2; 15 nucleotides match TRBD2. CDR1 SGHRS and CDR2 YFSETQ come from the germline V gene. The V gene end was trimmed by 4 bases and the J gene end by 7 bases; junction bases not matched to a gene: 5. CDR3 length equals 16 residues. The CDR3 DNA sequence: TGCGCCAGCAGCCTGGGACTAGCGGGGGGCCTCGGGGAGCTGTTTTTT. It translates to CASSLGLAGGLGELFF.

The V and J genes are TRBV29-1 and TRBJ2-7; weak D call: TRBD1 (7 bases). Trimming left V 7 bases short and J 4 bases short, with 20 bases between. The CDR3 is made up of 14 amino acids. Germline V CDR1 and CDR2: SQVTM, ANQGSEA. CDR3 region: CSARGLGGAYEQYF. CDR3 DNA sequence: TGCAGCGCCAGGGGGTTGGGGGGCGCTTACGAGCAGTACTTC.

The J gene is TRBJ1-4, the V gene TRBV4-2, with 7 positions matching TRBD1. This CDR3 spans 18 amino acids. CDR1 LGHNA and CDR2 YNFKEQ come from the germline V gene. Trimming cost V 0 bases and J 4 bases; bases outside gene matches: 11. CDR3 protein: CASSQDKFAGQNNEKLFF. The CDR3 DNA follows: TGTGCCAGCAGCCAAGATAAATTCGCGGGACAGAATAATGAAAAACTGTTTTTT.

This sequence joins TRBV6-5 and TRBJ2-4; tentative D call: TRBD2 (5 bases). Germline loops: CDR1 MNHEY, CDR2 SVGAGI. V dropped 7 bases and J dropped 9 bases, with 10 bases sitting between them. CDR3 size: 11 residues. For the CDR3, the DNA is TGTGCCAGCATCTTTGGGAGCATTCAGTACTTC. Protein product: CASIFGSIQYF.

The V call is TRBV19, the J call TRBJ1-2; D is unclear. The CDR3 extends over 16 amino acids. Trimming stripped 3 bases from V and 0 bases from J, with 14 bases between. CDR1 is LNHDA and CDR2 is SQIVND in the germline V gene (reference sequence). The CDR3 DNA sequence: TGTGCCAGTAGTATTGTTGATGGCAGTACTAACTATGGCTACACCTTC. Translating it yields CASSIVDGSTNYGYTF.

V usage is TRBV19 and J usage is TRBJ1-5; no definite D call. This CDR3 has 14 residues. V was shortened by 7 bases and J by 1 base, with 11 bases between the two germline ends. Germline V gene sequence: CDR1 LNHDA, CDR2 SQIVND (reference sequence). For the CDR3, the DNA is TGTGCCAGTAAGCGAGGGCTCAGCAATCAGCCCCAGCATTTT. As protein: CASKRGLSNQPQHF.

V gene TRBV29-1 combines with J gene TRBJ1-1; D gene ambiguous. V was pared by 5 bases and J by 1 base, with 17 bases between. This CDR3 has 15 amino acids. CDR1 and CDR2 from the germline V gene are SQVTM and ANQGSEA. This CDR3 reads CSVSPHMQENTEAFF. The CDR3 region has the DNA TGCAGCGTTTCGCCCCACATGCAGGAGAACACTGAAGCTTTCTTT.

The chain recombines TRBV10-3 with TRBJ2-5, with D perhaps matching TRBD1 (6 bases). The length of the CDR3 is 12 residues. The germline CDR1 and CDR2 sequences are ENHRY and SYGVKD. With 6 bases removed from V and 5 bases from J, the gap between germline ends came to 10 bases. Here the CDR3 DNA reads TGTGCCATCAGGCAGGGGACGGAGACCCAGTACTTC. Translation: CAIRQGTETQYF.

The J gene is TRBJ1-1, the V gene TRBV6-5; D unclear. The V end was cut by 6 bases, the J end by 0 bases, with 11 bases between. The CDR3 has 14 residues. CDR1 and CDR2 (germline): MNHEY, SVGAGI. The CDR3 bases are TGTGCCAGCAGCCATAGACACTTGAACACTGAAGCTTTCTTT. Translation gives CASSHRHLNTEAFF.

This sequence joins TRBV7-3 and TRBJ2-3, with 8 bases that match TRBD2. The CDR3 length is 17 residues. V lost 5 bases to trimming and J lost 3 bases; unmatched junction nucleotides: 13. Germline CDR1 SGHTA, CDR2 FQGTGA. CDR3 amino acids: CASSPDHRGGPTDTQYF. The DNA for the CDR3 is TGTGCCAGCAGCCCGGACCATCGGGGGGGCCCGACAGATACGCAGTATTTT.

This sequence joins TRBV7-8 and TRBJ2-1; 9 nucleotides align to TRBD2. The CDR3 sequence is 16 residues long. The trim removed 8 bases at V and 4 bases at J, leaving 12 bases unmatched. Germline loops: CDR1 SGHVS, CDR2 FQNEAQ. As DNA, the CDR3 is TGTGCCAGCTCCCTGGGGGTAGCGGGAGTTTACAATGAGCAGTTCTTC. This gives the protein CASSLGVAGVYNEQFF.

The chain joins TRBV6-1 to TRBJ1-5; D remains unclear. CDR3 length: 15 amino acids. V was clipped by 7 bases and J by 0 bases, with 13 bases between them. The germline CDR1 and CDR2 sequences are MNHNS and SASEGT. CDR3 sequence reads: CASIHFSDSNQPQHF. As DNA, the CDR3 is TGTGCCAGCATCCATTTCAGCGATAGCAATCAGCCCCAGCATTTT.

The rearrangement joins TRBV19 to TRBJ2-5; D is possibly TRBD2 (6 bases). Trimming removed 10 bases at V and 5 bases at J, with 14 bases between. The CDR3 contains 12 residues. Germline V gives CDR1 LNHDA, CDR2 SQIVND (reference sequence). The CDR3 is CATRRGGETQYF. The CDR3 bases are TGTGCCACCAGGCGGGGCGGTGAGACCCAGTACTTC.

CDR3 bases: TGTGCCTGGAGTGTAACAGGGTCTGGAAACACCATATATTTT. Amino acid sequence: CAWSVTGSGNTIYF. The chain is built from TRBV30 and TRBJ1-3, with D possibly TRBD1 on 6 matching bases. The germline CDR1 and CDR2 sequences are GTSNPN and SVGIG (reference sequence). This CDR3 has 14 amino acids. V shed 0 bases and J shed 1 base, with 7 bases lying between them.

The CDR3 nucleotides are TGTGCCAGCAGTTTGGTCAGGTCCCCGCAATATTATGGCTACACCTTC. It is translated as CASSLVRSPQYYGYTF. The chain recombines TRBV27 with TRBJ1-2; D remains ambiguous. Germline CDR1 reads MNHEY; CDR2 reads SMNVEV (reference sequence). V was clipped by 3 bases and J by 5 bases, with 19 bases between them. The CDR3 extends over 16 amino acids.

V is TRBV2 and J is TRBJ1-5; D unclear. The V end was cut by 11 bases, the J end by 1 base, with 15 bases between. The CDR3 contains 14 residues. Germline CDR1 reads SNHLY; CDR2 reads FYNNEI. DNA of the CDR3: TGTGCCTCCCGCGGCAGTCTCAGCAATCAGCCCCAGCATTTT. Amino acid sequence: CASRGSLSNQPQHF.

The rearrangement uses TRBV5-1 and TRBJ2-1; TRBD2 aligns across 11 bases. CDR1 and CDR2 (germline): SGHRS, YFSETQ. The CDR3 runs 16 residues. V lost 4 bases to trimming and J lost 5 bases; unmatched junction nucleotides: 8. The DNA for the CDR3 is TGCGCCAGCAGCCGAAACCCGGGACTAGCGGACAATGAGCAGTTCTTC. It specifies CASSRNPGLADNEQFF.

The chain recombines TRBV11-1 with TRBJ2-1; 11 bases are a match to TRBD2. The germline gives CDR1 SGHAT, CDR2 FQDESV (reference sequence). Trimming at V came to 5 bases and at J to 0 bases, leaving 6 bases not matched to a gene. The CDR3 spans 17 residues. The CDR3 region is CASSRGGLADSYNEQFF. Here the CDR3 DNA reads TGTGCCAGCAGCCGGGGGGGACTAGCGGACTCCTACAATGAGCAGTTCTTC.

This chain uses TRBV9 with TRBJ1-4, with D possibly matching TRBD1 (6 bases). Between the trimmed V and J ends, which lost 3 bases and 4 bases, there was a span of 16 bases. The CDR3 is made up of 16 amino acids. Per the germline V gene, CDR1 is SGDLS and CDR2 is YYNGEE. Written as DNA, the CDR3 is TGTGCCAGCAGCGAACCCGGGACCAGGGGTAATGAAAAACTGTTTTTT. Amino acids: CASSEPGTRGNEKLFF. Variable domain in full (rest from reference TRBV9 and TRBJ1-4): DSGVTQTPKHLITATGQRVTLRCSPRSGDLSVYWYQQSLDQGLQFLIQYYNGEERAKGNILERFSAQQFPDLHSELNLSSLELGDSALYFCASSEPGTRGNEKLFFGSGTQLSVL.

The chain joins TRBV5-6 to TRBJ2-7; 10 bases align to TRBD1. Germline loops: CDR1 SGHDT, CDR2 YYEEEE. This CDR3 has 15 amino acids. V dropped 0 bases and J dropped 7; count of bases not matched to a gene: 7. The DNA for the CDR3 is TGTGCCAGCAGCTTGGCCGGGACAGGGGCGTGGGAGCAGTACTTC. The encoded protein is CASSLAGTGAWEQYF.

The CDR3 coding sequence is TGTGCCAGTAGAAAACTAGCGGGAGGATTGGTAGATACGCAGTATTTT. Protein product: CASRKLAGGLVDTQYF. The rearrangement links TRBV19 to TRBJ2-3; 12 nucleotides match TRBD2. Germline assignment: CDR1 LNHDA and CDR2 SQIVND (reference sequence). V shed 6 bases and J 5 bases; nucleotides not matched to a gene: 9. The CDR3 is 16 residues long.

The CDR3 coding sequence is TGCGCCAGCAGCTTGGGGGGGGGCACTGAAGCTTTCTTT. Translating gives CASSLGGGTEAFF. This rearrangement joins TRBV5-1 to TRBJ1-1, with D tentatively TRBD1 (5 bases). Trimming pared 0 bases from V and 4 bases from J, leaving 7 bases between. The CDR3 covers 13 residues. Germline assignment: CDR1 SGHRS and CDR2 YFSETQ.

The chain employs TRBV5-1 and TRBJ2-1, with TRBD2 identical over 13 bases. This CDR3 contains 18 residues. Trimming cost V 3 bases and J 7 bases; bases outside gene matches: 13. The germline V gene encodes CDR1 SGHRS and CDR2 YFSETQ. In DNA form, the CDR3 reads TGCGCCAGCAGCTCACTGGGACTAGCGGGAAAACGGGGGAATGAGCAGTTCTTC. This encodes CASSSLGLAGKRGNEQFF.

This sequence joins TRBV9 and TRBJ1-3; unclear D gene. V lost 0 bases to trimming and J lost 0 bases, with 10 bases between them. This CDR3 is built from 16 residues. CDR1 and CDR2 from the germline V gene are SGDLS and YYNGEE. The CDR3 loop reads CASSVGSLSSGNTIYF. In DNA, the CDR3 is TGTGCCAGCAGCGTAGGTTCCCTGAGCTCTGGAAACACCATATATTTT.

This chain uses TRBV29-1 with TRBJ1-1; D is unclear. The CDR3 is 13 amino acids. Deletions cut 4 bases from V and 0 bases from J, with 9 bases between. Germline loops: CDR1 SQVTM, CDR2 ANQGSEA. The CDR3 is CSVAGRLNTEAFF. The CDR3 region has the DNA TGCAGCGTTGCTGGCAGGCTGAACACTGAAGCTTTCTTT. Supplemented by reference TRBV29-1 and TRBJ1-1, the full variable domain reads SAVISQKPSRDICQRGTSLTIQCQVDSQVTMMFWYRQQPGQSLTLIATANQGSEATYESGFVIDKFPISRPNLTFSTLTVSNMSPEDSSIYLCSVAGRLNTEAFFGQGTRLTVV.

The chain employs TRBV5-1 and TRBJ1-6; the match to TRBD1 covers 7 bases. V lost 4 bases to trimming and J lost 1 base; unmatched junction nucleotides: 5. This CDR3 is 16 amino acids long. CDR1 is SGHRS and CDR2 is YFSETQ in the germline V gene. The CDR3 protein is CASSPGDRSYNSPLHF. The CDR3 DNA follows: TGCGCCAGCAGCCCGGGGGACAGATCCTATAATTCACCCCTCCACTTT.

In this sample, this clone turned up a few times. The genes are TRBV9 and TRBJ2-7; D not certain. The ends were cut back, 4 bases at V and 3 bases at J, with 5 bases in the middle. Germline V lookup: CDR1 SGDLS, CDR2 YYNGEE. The CDR3 has 11 residues. CDR3 protein: CASSPHYEQYF. CDR3 DNA sequence: TGTGCCAGCAGCCCCCACTACGAGCAGTACTTC.